What follows are 16 T cell receptor beta chains derived from one specimen sequenced in a study of response to subunit inactivated influenza vaccine. TCRdb re-called the RT-PCR reads with MiXCR, one entry per CDR3 protein. The sample yields about 570,000 distinct CDR3 sequences, around 11% seen once. The same sample was also used in a study of T cells expressing NK-cell markers. Per that study: Template switching by 5'RACE with UMIs generated the TCR beta cDNA.

This material consisted of PBMCs from blood, taken on the day of vaccination. The receptor source for this set is a man in his forties or fifties who received an inactivated influenza vaccine.

This clonotype was observed a handful of times. The gene calls are TRBV5-1 and TRBJ2-2; D not certain. Deletions cut 0 bases from V and 0 bases from J, with 6 bases between. Per germline, CDR1 SGHRS and CDR2 YFSETQ. This CDR3 comprises 15 residues. The CDR3 here is CASSLVTANTGELFF. The CDR3 bases are TGCGCCAGCAGCTTGGTAACAGCGAACACCGGGGAGCTGTTTTTT.

The CDR3: CASSLSRQGTDTQYF. The CDR3 DNA reads as TGTGCCAGCAGCCTCTCCCGACAGGGGACAGATACGCAGTATTTT. The chain couples TRBV11-3 to TRBJ2-3; TRBD1 matches 8 bases. The germline V gene encodes CDR1 SGHNT and CDR2 YENEEA. This CDR3 comprises 15 residues. The V segment lost 5 bases and the J segment 3 bases; nucleotides outside the gene matches: 7. Combining the CDR3 with reference TRBV11-3 and TRBJ2-3 gives the whole variable domain EAGVVQSPRYKIIEKKQPVAFWCNPISGHNTLYWYLQNLGQGPELLIRYENEEAVDDSQLPKDRFSAERLKGVDSTLKIQPAELGDSAVYLCASSLSRQGTDTQYFGPGTRLTVL.

The J gene is TRBJ2-2, the V gene TRBV20-1; D remains unclear. The CDR3 runs to 15 residues. V lost 0 bases, J lost 1 base, and 9 bases lay in between. Per germline, CDR1 DFQATT and CDR2 SNEGSKA (reference sequence). In nucleotides, the CDR3 is TGCAGTGCTAGAGATCTTAGGGAGAACACCGGGGAGCTGTTTTTT. Amino acids: CSARDLRENTGELFF.

The chain employs TRBV6-2 or TRBV6-3 and TRBJ2-3, with D uncertain. V was shortened by 3 bases and J by 0 bases, with 10 bases between the two germline ends. CDR3 length equals 15 residues. Looked up from germline, CDR1 is MNHEY and CDR2 is SVGEGT. The CDR3 DNA reads TGTGCCAGCAGTTATTTAAGTTGGAGCACAGATACGCAGTATTTT. Translating gives CASSYLSWSTDTQYF.

The table lists this clonotype with many counts. The rearrangement uses TRBV12-3 or TRBV12-4 and TRBJ2-2; D perhaps matches TRBD1 (6 bases). The V end lost 5 bases, the J end lost 6 bases, and 10 bases lay between the germline ends. The CDR3 loop spans 13 amino acids. In DNA, the CDR3 is TGTGCCAGCAGTACACGGACAGCCGGGGAGCTGTTTTTT. It translates to CASSTRTAGELFF.

The chain links TRBV7-3 to TRBJ2-3, with a possible D match to TRBD2 (6 bases). Trimming took off 4 bases at V and 6 bases at J, with 14 bases between the two ends. This CDR3 contains 14 residues. The V gene's germline CDR1 is SGHTA and CDR2 FQGTGA. The CDR3 region has the DNA TGTGCCAGCAGCTCGGGACTGTACTCCGATACGCAGTATTTT. Residues: CASSSGLYSDTQYF.

A word on this clonotype: One end of the junction varies from germline; a read error may be responsible. The CDR3 loop reads CAISPGLAGGEQFF. The CDR3 DNA sequence: TGTGCCATCAGCCCCGGACTAGCTGGGGGGGAGCAGTTCTTC. This chain links TRBV13 with TRBJ2-1; 8 bases line up with TRBD2. This CDR3 comprises 14 residues. CDR1 and CDR2 from the germline V gene are PRHDT and FYEKMQ (reference sequence).

The chain employs TRBV5-1 and TRBJ2-3; TRBD1 aligns across 10 bases. Per the germline V gene, CDR1 is SGHRS and CDR2 is YFSETQ. This CDR3 has 17 amino acids. V lost 4 bases to trimming and J lost 0 bases; unmatched junction nucleotides: 8. CDR3 protein: CASSQGQGISSTDTQYF. The CDR3 coding sequence is TGCGCCAGCAGCCAGGGACAGGGGATCTCTAGCACAGATACGCAGTATTTT.

This clonotype was observed a handful of times. The chain links TRBV29-1 to TRBJ2-4, with D perhaps matching TRBD2 (5 bases). Trimming pared 4 bases from V and 8 bases from J, leaving 12 bases between. CDR1 is SQVTM, CDR2 ANQGSEA, per germline. CDR3 length equals 12 residues. The CDR3 loop reads CSVVSGGDIQYF. DNA for the CDR3: TGCAGCGTTGTGTCAGGAGGAGACATTCAGTACTTC.

This clonotype was counted at least ten times. V is TRBV3-1 and J is TRBJ2-3; no clear D gene. The V gene lost 1 base and the J gene lost 4 bases, with 6 bases spanning the gap. The CDR3 covers 13 residues. CDR1 is LGHDT, CDR2 YNNKEL, per germline (reference sequence). The CDR3 region has the DNA TGTGCCAGCAGCCAAGGTGGCGCAGATACGCAGTATTTT. It yields the protein CASSQGGADTQYF.

This clonotype was found a few times. The CDR3 reads CASSYFLQSGGGYEQYF. Written as DNA, the CDR3 is TGTGCCAGCAGTTACTTTCTTCAGTCTGGCGGAGGGTATGAGCAGTACTTC. V usage is TRBV6-5 and J usage is TRBJ2-7, with D tentatively TRBD2 (6 bases). V was pared by 1 base and J by 7 bases, with 23 bases between. The CDR3 is made up of 17 amino acids. Germline V gives CDR1 MNHEY, CDR2 SVGAGI.

The sample holds many counts of this clonotype. V is TRBV11-1 and J is TRBJ1-2; 9 bases match TRBD1. V shed 4 bases and J 6 bases; nucleotides not matched to a gene: 12. CDR1 is SGHAT, CDR2 FQDESV, per germline (reference sequence). The CDR3 has 16 residues. The CDR3 nucleotides are TGTGCCAGCAGCTACCGGACAGGGGATTTCGTGGATGGCTACACCTTC. Residues: CASSYRTGDFVDGYTF.

In its sample, this clonotype was seen a few times. The chain joins TRBV3-1 to TRBJ2-7, with D tentatively TRBD1 (6 bases). Germline V gene lookup returns CDR1 LGHDT and CDR2 YNNKEL (reference sequence). The CDR3 length is 15 residues. Deletions cut 1 base from V and 0 bases from J, with 10 bases between. This CDR3 reads CASSQGGTHSYEQYF. CDR3 DNA sequence: TGTGCCAGCAGCCAAGGAGGGACACACTCCTACGAGCAGTACTTC.

This clonotype was seen more than once but under ten times. This rearrangement joins TRBV29-1 to TRBJ1-1; D is ambiguous. Between the trimmed V and J ends, which lost 4 bases and 1 base, there was a span of 4 bases. CDR1 and CDR2 from the germline V gene are SQVTM and ANQGSEA. The CDR3 has 11 residues. The CDR3 region has the DNA TGCAGCGTTGTGGCGAACACTGAAGCTTTCTTT. It codes for CSVVANTEAFF.

Only a few counts were recorded for this clonotype. V and J are TRBV7-2 and TRBJ1-1; TRBD1 aligns across 8 bases. The germline V gene encodes CDR1 SGHTA and CDR2 FQGNSA. The CDR3 spans 13 residues. The V and J ends lost 5 bases and 7 bases, in that order; junction bases with no gene match: 6. CDR3 DNA: TGTGCCAGCAGCCCCCGGGACAGGCGTGAAGCTTTCTTT. This translates into CASSPRDRREAFF.

This clonotype has more than one count but fewer than ten. The chain combines TRBV20-1 with TRBJ2-7; 7 nucleotides align to TRBD1. The CDR3 covers 13 residues. Germline lookup yields CDR1 DFQATT and CDR2 SNEGSKA (reference sequence). V lost 6 bases to trimming and J lost 3 bases; unmatched junction nucleotides: 8. The CDR3 coding sequence is TGCAGTGCGGCACAGGGGAAGGGCTACGAGCAGTACTTC. Protein: CSAAQGKGYEQYF.